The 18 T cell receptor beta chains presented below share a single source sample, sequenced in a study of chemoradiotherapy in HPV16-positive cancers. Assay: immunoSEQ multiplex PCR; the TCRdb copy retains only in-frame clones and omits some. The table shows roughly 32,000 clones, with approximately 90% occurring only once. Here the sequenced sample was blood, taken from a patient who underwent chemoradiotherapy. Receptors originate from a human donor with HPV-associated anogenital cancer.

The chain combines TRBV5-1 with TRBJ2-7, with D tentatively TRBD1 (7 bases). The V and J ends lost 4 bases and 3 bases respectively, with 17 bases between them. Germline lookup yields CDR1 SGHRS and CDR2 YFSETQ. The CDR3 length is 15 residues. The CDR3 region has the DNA TGCGCCAGCAGCGCCCGGACAGGAGCGGGCTACGAGCAGTACTTC. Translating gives CASSARTGAGYEQYF.

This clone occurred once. CDR3 DNA sequence: TGTGCCAGCAGATGGGGGGGGAACACTGAAGCTTTCTTT. Translating it yields CASRWGGNTEAFF. The chain joins TRBV25-1 to TRBJ1-1, with D tentatively TRBD1 (5 bases). The germline CDR1 and CDR2 sequences are MGHDK and SYGVNS. The length of the CDR3 is 13 residues. V was cut by 6 bases and J by 1 base, with 9 bases left in between.

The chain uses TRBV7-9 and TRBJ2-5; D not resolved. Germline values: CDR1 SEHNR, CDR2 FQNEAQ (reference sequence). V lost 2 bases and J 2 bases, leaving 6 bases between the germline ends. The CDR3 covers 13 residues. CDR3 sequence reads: CASSLRPQETQYF. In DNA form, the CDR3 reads TGTGCCAGCAGCTTACGGCCACAAGAGACCCAGTACTTC.

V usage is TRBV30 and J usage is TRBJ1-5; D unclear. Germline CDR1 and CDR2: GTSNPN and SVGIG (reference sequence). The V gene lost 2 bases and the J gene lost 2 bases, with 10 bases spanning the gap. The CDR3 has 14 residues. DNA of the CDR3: TGTGCCTGGAGTAGAGGGTCGGGCAATCAGCCCCAGCATTTT. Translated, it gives CAWSRGSGNQPQHF.

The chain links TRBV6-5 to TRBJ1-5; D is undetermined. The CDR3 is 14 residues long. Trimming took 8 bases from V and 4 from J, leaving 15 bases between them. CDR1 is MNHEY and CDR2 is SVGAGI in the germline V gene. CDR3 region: CASSDQPPNQPQHF. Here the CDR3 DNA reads TGTGCCAGCTCGGACCAACCCCCGAATCAGCCCCAGCATTTT.

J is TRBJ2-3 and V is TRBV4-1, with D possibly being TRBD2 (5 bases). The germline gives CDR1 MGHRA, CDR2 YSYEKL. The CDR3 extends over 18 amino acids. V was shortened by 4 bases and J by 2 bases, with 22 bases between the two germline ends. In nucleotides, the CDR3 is TGCGCCAGCAGCCCCATATTGACTATTCACTTGTCCACAGATACGCAGTATTTT. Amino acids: CASSPILTIHLSTDTQYF.

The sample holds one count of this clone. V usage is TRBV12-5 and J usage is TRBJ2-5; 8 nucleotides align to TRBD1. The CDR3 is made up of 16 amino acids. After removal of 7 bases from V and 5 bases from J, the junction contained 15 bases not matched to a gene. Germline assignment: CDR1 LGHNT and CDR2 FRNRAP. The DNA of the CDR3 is TGTGCTAGTGCCCTGGTTATGGCAGGGGGCATGGAGACCCAGTACTTC. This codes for CASALVMAGGMETQYF.

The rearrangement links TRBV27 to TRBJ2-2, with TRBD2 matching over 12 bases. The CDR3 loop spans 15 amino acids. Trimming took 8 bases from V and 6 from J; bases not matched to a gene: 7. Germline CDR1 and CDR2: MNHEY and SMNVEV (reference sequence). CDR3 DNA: TGTGCCAGCCGTCTAGCGGGAGGGCCCCCCGGGGAGCTGTTTTTT. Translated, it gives CASRLAGGPPGELFF.

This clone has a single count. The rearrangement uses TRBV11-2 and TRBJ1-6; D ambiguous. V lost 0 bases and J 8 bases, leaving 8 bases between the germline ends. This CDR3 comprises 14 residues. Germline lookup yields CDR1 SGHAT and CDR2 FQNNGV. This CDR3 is CASSLEAADSPLHF. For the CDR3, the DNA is TGTGCCAGCAGCTTAGAGGCGGCTGATTCACCCCTCCACTTT.

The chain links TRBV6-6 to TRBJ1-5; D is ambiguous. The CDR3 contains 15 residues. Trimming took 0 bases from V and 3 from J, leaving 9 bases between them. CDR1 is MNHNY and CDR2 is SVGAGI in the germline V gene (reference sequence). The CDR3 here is CASSYSGVDNQPQHF. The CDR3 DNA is TGTGCCAGCAGTTACTCGGGCGTGGACAATCAGCCCCAGCATTTT.

This chain's CDR3 is CASSRGRGGSGELFF. Written as DNA, the CDR3 is TGTGCCAGCAGCCGGGGACGTGGGGGCTCCGGGGAGCTGTTTTTT. This sequence joins TRBV14 and TRBJ2-2; tentative D call: TRBD1 (6 bases). V was trimmed by 4 bases and J by 6 bases, leaving 15 bases between them. The CDR3 loop spans 15 amino acids. The V gene's germline CDR1 is SGHDN and CDR2 FVKESK.

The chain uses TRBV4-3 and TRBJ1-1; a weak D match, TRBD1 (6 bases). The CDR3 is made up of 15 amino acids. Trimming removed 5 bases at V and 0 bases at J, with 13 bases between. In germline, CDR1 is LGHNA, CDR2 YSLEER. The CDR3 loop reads CASSTLGAVNTEAFF. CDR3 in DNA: TGCGCCAGCAGCACCCTGGGGGCGGTGAACACTGAAGCTTTCTTT.

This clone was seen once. Here the CDR3 reads CASSRDLWTGIQGQPQHF. CDR3 sequence (DNA): TGCGCCAGCAGCCGTGATCTTTGGACGGGAATACAAGGTCAGCCCCAGCATTTT. The V call is TRBV4-3, the J call TRBJ1-5; D uncertain. The germline CDR1 and CDR2 sequences are LGHNA and YSLEER. This CDR3 has 18 amino acids. Between the trimmed V and J ends, which lost 4 bases and 6 bases, there was a span of 25 bases.

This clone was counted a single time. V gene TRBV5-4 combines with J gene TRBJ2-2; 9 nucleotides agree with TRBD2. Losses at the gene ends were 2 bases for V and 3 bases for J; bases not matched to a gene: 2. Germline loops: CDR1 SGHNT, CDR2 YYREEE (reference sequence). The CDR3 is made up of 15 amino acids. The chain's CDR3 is CASSFRTSDTGELFF. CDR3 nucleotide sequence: TGTGCCAGCAGCTTTAGGACTAGCGACACCGGGGAGCTGTTTTTT.

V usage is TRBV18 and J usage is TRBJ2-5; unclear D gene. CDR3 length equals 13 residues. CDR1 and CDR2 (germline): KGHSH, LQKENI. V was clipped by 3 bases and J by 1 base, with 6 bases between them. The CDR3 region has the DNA TGTGCCAGCTCACCGGGTGTCCAAGAGACCCAGTACTTC. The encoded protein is CASSPGVQETQYF.

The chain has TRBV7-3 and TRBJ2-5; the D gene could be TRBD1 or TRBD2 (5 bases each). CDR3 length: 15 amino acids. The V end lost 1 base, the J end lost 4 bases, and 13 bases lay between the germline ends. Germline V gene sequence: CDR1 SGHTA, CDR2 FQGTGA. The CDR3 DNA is TGTGCCAGCAGCTTAAATCGGGGACGGGGAGAGACCCAGTACTTC. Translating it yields CASSLNRGRGETQYF.

For the CDR3, the DNA is TGTGCCAGCAGCGTTGAGGGGACACAAGAGACCCAGTACTTC. The encoded protein is CASSVEGTQETQYF. This rearrangement joins TRBV9 to TRBJ2-5; possibly TRBD1 for D (6 bases). CDR3 length: 14 residues. CDR1 is SGDLS, CDR2 YYNGEE, per germline. Trimming pared 2 bases from V and 2 bases from J, leaving 10 bases between.

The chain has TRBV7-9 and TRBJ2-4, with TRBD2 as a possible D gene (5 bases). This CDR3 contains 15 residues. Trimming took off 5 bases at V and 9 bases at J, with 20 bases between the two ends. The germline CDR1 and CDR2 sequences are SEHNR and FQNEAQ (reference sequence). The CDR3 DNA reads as TGTGCCAGCAGCCTCCGTTCGGGGTTAGGAAGCATTCAGTACTTC. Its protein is CASSLRSGLGSIQYF.